This record covers a single TCR beta chain. The CDR3 contains 14 residues. V was clipped by 6 bases and J by 5 bases, with 14 bases between them. Germline CDR1 MGHRA, CDR2 YSYEKL. A sample-barcoded 5' primer and a J-beta primer mix were used in a second PCR of roughly 6 to 11 cycles. Every cDNA was tagged by a template-switch adaptor with 12 random nucleotides. A single record per CDR3 protein comes from TCRdb applying MiXCR to the 5' RACE reads. The data contain about 1.4 million distinct CDR3 sequences, roughly 64% of them singletons. The data stem from a study of blood T cells in healthy people across ages.

Material for sequencing was blood. This receptor was taken from a man aged 18 to 30 in good health. This chain links TRBV4-1 with TRBJ2-1, with D possibly being TRBD1 (6 bases). CDR3 nucleotides: TGCGCCAGCAGTGTTAGGGACACCCACAATGAGCAGTTCTTC. Protein: CASSVRDTHNEQFF.